This T cell receptor (beta chain) is from a study of cytomegalovirus exposure and HLA in healthy donors. Study findings and constraints: An analysis that was carried out later associated 16,951 TCR beta sequences with HLA alleles at 0.05 false discovery rate. In vitro testing confirmed three CMV-associated chains as specific for CMV antigens.

The germline gives CDR1 PRHDT, CDR2 FYEKMQ (reference sequence). The CDR3 sequence is 11 residues long. The V gene lost 0 bases and the J gene lost 7 bases, with 4 bases spanning the gap. PCR used 60 Vbeta primers and 13 Jbeta primers. Some clones are missing from TCRdb's copy, which holds only in-frame ones; the method was immunoSEQ multiplex PCR. The table includes around 64,000 clones, around 82% detected once. Regarding this clone: Its antigen is currently unknown.

The chain is built from TRBV13 and TRBJ2-7, with D hard to call. The sample was PBMCs. This receptor was identified in a young man in good health and CMV-seropositive. In DNA form, the CDR3 reads TGTGCCAGCAGCTTAGGTGTAGAGCAGTACTTC. As protein: CASSLGVEQYF.